This T cell receptor beta chain was recovered during a study of blood T cell repertoires in COVID-19. Symptom resolution, clearance, or two negative PCRs marked the recovered donors of Cohort 3. Assay used: immunoSEQ multiplex PCR; TCRdb lists only in-frame clones, some missing. The table includes about 250,000 clones, 65% to 90% detected once. V lost 4 bases to trimming and J lost 6 bases, with 20 bases between them. The germline CDR1 and CDR2 sequences are GTSNPN and SVGIG (reference sequence). The CDR3 is 15 amino acids. The chain is built from TRBV30 and TRBJ2-3; D possibly corresponds to TRBD2 (6 bases). The source of this sequence is a man younger than 35 who had recovered from COVID-19. Sequenced sample: PBMCs or T cells enriched from blood (not recorded which). DNA for the CDR3: TGTGCCTGGAACATCCGGGGAGGCCCCACGGATACGCAGTATTTT. This gives the protein CAWNIRGGPTDTQYF.